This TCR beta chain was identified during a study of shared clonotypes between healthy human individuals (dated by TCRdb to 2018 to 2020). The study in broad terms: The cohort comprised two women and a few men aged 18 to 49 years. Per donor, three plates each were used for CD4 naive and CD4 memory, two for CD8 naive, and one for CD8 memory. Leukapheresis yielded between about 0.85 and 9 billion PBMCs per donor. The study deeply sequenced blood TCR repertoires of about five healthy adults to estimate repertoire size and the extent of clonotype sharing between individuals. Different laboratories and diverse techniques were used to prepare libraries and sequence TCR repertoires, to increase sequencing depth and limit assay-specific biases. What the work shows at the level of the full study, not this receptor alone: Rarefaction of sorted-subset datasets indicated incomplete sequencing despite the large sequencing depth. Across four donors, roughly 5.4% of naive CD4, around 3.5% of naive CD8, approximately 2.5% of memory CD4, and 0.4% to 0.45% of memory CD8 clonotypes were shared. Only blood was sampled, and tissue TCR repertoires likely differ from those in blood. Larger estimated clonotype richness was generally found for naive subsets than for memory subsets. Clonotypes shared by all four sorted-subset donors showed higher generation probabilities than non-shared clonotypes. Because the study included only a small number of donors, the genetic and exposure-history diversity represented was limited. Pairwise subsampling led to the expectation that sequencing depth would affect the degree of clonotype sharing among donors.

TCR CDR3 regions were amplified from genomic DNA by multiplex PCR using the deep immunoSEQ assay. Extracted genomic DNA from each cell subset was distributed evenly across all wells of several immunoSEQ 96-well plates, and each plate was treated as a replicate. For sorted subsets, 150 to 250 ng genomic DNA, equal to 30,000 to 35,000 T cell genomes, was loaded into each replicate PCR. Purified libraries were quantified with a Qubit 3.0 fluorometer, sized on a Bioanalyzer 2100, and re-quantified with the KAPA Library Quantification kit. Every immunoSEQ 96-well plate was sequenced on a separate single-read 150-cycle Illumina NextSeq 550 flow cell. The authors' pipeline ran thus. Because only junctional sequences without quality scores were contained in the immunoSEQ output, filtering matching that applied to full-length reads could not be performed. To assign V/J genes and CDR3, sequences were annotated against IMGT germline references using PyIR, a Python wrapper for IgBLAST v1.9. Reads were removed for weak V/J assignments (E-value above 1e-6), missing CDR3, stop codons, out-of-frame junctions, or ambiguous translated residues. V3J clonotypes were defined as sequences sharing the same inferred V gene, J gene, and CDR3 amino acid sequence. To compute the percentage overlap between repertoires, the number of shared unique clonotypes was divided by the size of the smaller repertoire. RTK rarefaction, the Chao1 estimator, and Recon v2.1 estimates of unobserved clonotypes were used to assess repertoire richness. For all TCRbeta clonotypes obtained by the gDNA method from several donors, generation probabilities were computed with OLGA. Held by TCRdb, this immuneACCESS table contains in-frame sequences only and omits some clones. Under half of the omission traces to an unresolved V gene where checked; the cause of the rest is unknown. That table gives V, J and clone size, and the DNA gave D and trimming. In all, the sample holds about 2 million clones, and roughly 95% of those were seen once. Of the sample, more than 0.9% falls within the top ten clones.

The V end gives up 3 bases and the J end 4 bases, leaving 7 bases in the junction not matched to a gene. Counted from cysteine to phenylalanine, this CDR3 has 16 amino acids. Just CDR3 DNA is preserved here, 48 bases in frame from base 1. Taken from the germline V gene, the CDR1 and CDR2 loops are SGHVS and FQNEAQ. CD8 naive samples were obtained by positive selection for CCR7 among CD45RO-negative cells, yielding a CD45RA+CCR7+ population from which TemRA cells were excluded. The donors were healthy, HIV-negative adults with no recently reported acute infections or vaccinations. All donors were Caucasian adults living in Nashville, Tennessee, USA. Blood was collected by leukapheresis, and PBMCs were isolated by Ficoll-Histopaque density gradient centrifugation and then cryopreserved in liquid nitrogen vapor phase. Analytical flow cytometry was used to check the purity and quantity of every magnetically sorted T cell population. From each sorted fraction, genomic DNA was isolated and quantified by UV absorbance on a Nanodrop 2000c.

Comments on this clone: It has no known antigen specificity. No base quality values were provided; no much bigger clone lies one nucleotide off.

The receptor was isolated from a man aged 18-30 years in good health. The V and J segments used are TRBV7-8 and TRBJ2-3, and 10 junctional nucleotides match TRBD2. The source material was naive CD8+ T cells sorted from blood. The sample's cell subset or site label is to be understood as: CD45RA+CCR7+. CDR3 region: CASSFPLAGVADTQYF. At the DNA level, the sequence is TGTGCCAGCAGCTTTCCCCTAGCGGGAGTAGCAGATACGCAGTATTTT.